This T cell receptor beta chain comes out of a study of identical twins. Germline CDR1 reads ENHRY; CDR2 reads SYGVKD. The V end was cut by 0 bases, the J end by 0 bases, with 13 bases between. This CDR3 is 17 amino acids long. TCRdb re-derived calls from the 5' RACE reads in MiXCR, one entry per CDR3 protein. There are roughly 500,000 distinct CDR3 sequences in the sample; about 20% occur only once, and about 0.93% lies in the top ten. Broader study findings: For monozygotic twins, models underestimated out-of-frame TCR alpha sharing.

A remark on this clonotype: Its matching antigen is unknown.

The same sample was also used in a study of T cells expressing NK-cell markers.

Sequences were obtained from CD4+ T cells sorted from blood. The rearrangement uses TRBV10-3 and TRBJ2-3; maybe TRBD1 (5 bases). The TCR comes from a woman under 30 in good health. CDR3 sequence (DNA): TGTGCCATCAGTGAGTCCCCGACAGATACTAGCACAGATACGCAGTATTTT. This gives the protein CAISESPTDTSTDTQYF.